These T cell receptor beta chains were read from a single sample in a study of radiation and T cells in renal cell carcinoma. Method: immunoSEQ multiplex PCR; TCRdb's copy keeps in-frame clones and lacks some. This table holds 95,000 to 150,000 clones, around 85% found once. Sequenced material: blood, taken from a patient whose treatment included radiotherapy and nephrectomy. These receptors originate from a man aged 45-60 years with renal cell carcinoma. The CDR3 runs from the conserved cysteine through the conserved F or W. The D gene is left open where the match is weak. A clone size is listed for some rows: how often the clone was seen (once, few, many), or a class if it is expanded.

clone size,V gene,D gene,J gene,CDR3 DNA,CDR3 protein
once,TRBV27,.,TRBJ2-7,TGTGCCAGCAGGGCGGGACTCCTCTACGAGCAGTACTTC,CASRAGLLYEQYF
.,TRBV2,.,TRBJ2-5,TGTGCCAGCAGTCCAGGGTGGGAGACCCAGTACTTC,CASSPGWETQYF
once,TRBV18,.,TRBJ1-1,TGTGCCAGCTCACCAATTAGTACCCGGGCGGGAACTGAAGCTTTCTTT,CASSPISTRAGTEAFF
.,TRBV19,.,TRBJ1-5,TGTGCCAGTAGTATAGGGATTTTCAATCAGCCCCAGCATTTT,CASSIGIFNQPQHF
.,TRBV5-4,TRBD2,TRBJ2-5,TGTGCCAGCAGCGGGAGGGGTAGCGGGGAAACCCTACTGAACTTC,CASSGRGSGETLLNF
.,TRBV5-6,.,TRBJ2-7,TGTGCCAGCAGCGGCCAACAGGTCTCCTACGAGCAGTACTTC,CASSGQQVSYEQYF
.,TRBV6-5,TRBD2,TRBJ2-7,TGTGCCAGCACCGAGGTCCTTAGCGGGAGGTACGAGCAGTACTTC,CASTEVLSGRYEQYF
.,TRBV7-9,.,TRBJ1-6,TGTGCCAGCAGCTTAGATTACACTCCTAATTCACCCCTCCACTTT,CASSLDYTPNSPLHF
few,TRBV2,.,TRBJ1-5,TGTGCCAGCAGGCCCTCGTGGAAGGAGCCCCAGCATTTT,CASRPSWKEPQHF
.,TRBV5-1,.,TRBJ1-5,TGCGCCAGCAGCTTGGAAGGGGGATATCAGCCCCAGCATTTT,CASSLEGGYQPQHF
.,TRBV11-2,.,TRBJ2-7,TGTGCCAGCAGCAGGGGGGGAGCGGGTGCCTACGAGCAGTACTTC,CASSRGGAGAYEQYF
.,TRBV5-4,.,TRBJ1-4,TGTGCCAGCAGCCCCCAGGAAGAGCATAATGAAAAACTGTTTTTT,CASSPQEEHNEKLFF
.,TRBV6-4,TRBD1,TRBJ1-4,TGTGCCAACCTCTTAGGGACAGGGGGCGAGGATAATGAAAAACTGTTTTTT,CANLLGTGGEDNEKLFF
.,TRBV7-2,.,TRBJ1-4,TGTGCCAGCAGCCTTACAGGACCAACTAATGAAAAACTGTTTTTT,CASSLTGPTNEKLFF
.,TRBV5-1,.,TRBJ2-7,TGCGCCAGCAGCTTGGTCGATAGCGTCTCCTACGAGCAGTACTTC,CASSLVDSVSYEQYF
.,TRBV27,TRBD2,TRBJ2-1,TGTGCCAGCAGTTTATACGGCGGGGGGAGCTCCTACAATGAGCAGTTCTTC,CASSLYGGGSSYNEQFF
.,TRBV6-5,.,TRBJ1-2,TGTGCCAGCAGTTACTCGGGGGATTCCTATGGCTACACCTTC,CASSYSGDSYGYTF
.,TRBV18,.,TRBJ1-1,TGTGCCAGCTCAATGACAGCTGACACTGAAGCTTTCTTT,CASSMTADTEAFF
.,TRBV6-4,.,TRBJ1-1,TGTGCCAGCAGTCGACATTCGAACACTGAAGCTTTCTTT,CASSRHSNTEAFF
few,TRBV7-9,.,TRBJ2-7,TGTGCCAGCAGCCCGGTTCCTTCCGAGCAGTACTTC,CASSPVPSEQYF
.,TRBV5-1,.,TRBJ1-2,TGCGCCAGCAGCACTGCCCGTAATGGCTACACCTTC,CASSTARNGYTF
.,TRBV6-5,.,TRBJ2-1,TGTGCCAGCAGTTACACTAGGAACTCCTACAATGAGCAGTTCTTC,CASSYTRNSYNEQFF
.,TRBV13,.,TRBJ1-2,TGTGCCAGCAGCTTAGGGAAGGGGGGGTATAACTATGGCTACACCTTC,CASSLGKGGYNYGYTF
.,TRBV10-3,.,TRBJ2-7,TGTGCCATCGGGCTGGGCTCCTACGAGCAGTACTTC,CAIGLGSYEQYF
.,TRBV12-5,.,TRBJ2-5,TGTGCTAGTGGTTTGAGTAGACAAAGGCTCCAAGAGACCCAGTACTTC,CASGLSRQRLQETQYF
once,TRBV6-5,TRBD2,TRBJ2-1,TGTGCCAGCAGTTACAGCGGGGGCTCCTACAATGAGCAGTTCTTC,CASSYSGGSYNEQFF
.,TRBV19,TRBD1,TRBJ2-7,TGTGCCAGTAGTATTGACAGGGACTACGAGCAGTACTTC,CASSIDRDYEQYF
.,TRBV9,.,TRBJ2-3,TGTGCCAGCAGCGTAGCTTTCGGGGGCACAGATACGCAGTATTTT,CASSVAFGGTDTQYF
few,TRBV7-6,.,TRBJ1-1,TGTGCCAGCAGCTTAGAAGGTTGGGGCACTGAAGCTTTCTTT,CASSLEGWGTEAFF
.,TRBV4-1,.,TRBJ2-5,TGCGCCAGCAGCCAGGGAATTGCGGAGACCCAGTACTTC,CASSQGIAETQYF
.,TRBV7-2,.,TRBJ2-3,TGTGCCAGCAGCTCTAGATCTGGGCGAGTAGGAGATACGCAGTATTTT,CASSSRSGRVGDTQYF
.,TRBV2,.,TRBJ1-3,TGTGCCAGCAGTGCTTTGGGGGCAGTTGGAAACACCATATATTTT,CASSALGAVGNTIYF
few,TRBV10-1,TRBD2,TRBJ2-1,TGCGCCAGCAGTGCCGGGACTAGCGGGAGGGCCGTTGGATACAATGAGCAGTTCTTC,CASSAGTSGRAVGYNEQFF
.,TRBV30,.,TRBJ2-3,TGTGCCAGCAATCCGGGACAACGCACAGATACGCAGTATTTT,CASNPGQRTDTQYF
.,TRBV30,.,TRBJ1-4,TGTGCCTGGAGCGATATAAAAGAAAAACTGTTTTTT,CAWSDIKEKLFF
.,TRBV13,TRBD1,TRBJ2-7,TGTGCCAGCAGCTTCGACAGGGTCTACGAGCAGTACTTC,CASSFDRVYEQYF
.,TRBV7-8,.,TRBJ2-1,TGTGCCAGCAGCTTAGTTAGGCTAACCTACAATGAGCAGTTCTTC,CASSLVRLTYNEQFF
.,TRBV9,TRBD2,TRBJ2-1,TGTGCCAGCAGCGCCGCGGGGGGGCGTTTCAATGAGCAGTTCTTC,CASSAAGGRFNEQFF
.,TRBV6-5,.,TRBJ2-1,TGTGCCAGCAGTTCTCGTCGGGGGCCAACACACAATGAGCAGTTCTTC,CASSSRRGPTHNEQFF
.,TRBV25-1,TRBD2,TRBJ2-1,TGTGCCAGCAGTGAGAGCGGGAGCTCCTACAATGAGCAGTTCTTC,CASSESGSSYNEQFF
many,TRBV9,.,TRBJ1-5,TGTGCCAGCAGCGTAGATGCGGGGGCGAATCAGCCCCAGCATTTT,CASSVDAGANQPQHF
few,TRBV7-9,.,TRBJ2-7,TGTGCCAGCAGCCCGATCTGGGGGCTAGGCTCCTACGAGCAGTACTTC,CASSPIWGLGSYEQYF
.,TRBV18,.,TRBJ2-1,TGTGCCAGCTCACTGGTACAGCCGCCCTACAATGAGCAGTTCTTC,CASSLVQPPYNEQFF
.,TRBV5-5,.,TRBJ2-7,TGTGCCAGCAGCCCGGGCTGGACCAACTCCTACGAGCAGTACTTC,CASSPGWTNSYEQYF
once,TRBV7-2,.,TRBJ2-7,TGTGCCAGCAGCTTAGGGGACACTCACTACGAGCAGTACTTC,CASSLGDTHYEQYF
.,TRBV6-5,.,TRBJ1-2,TGTGCCGCAAGGACTGGGGTTTATGGCTACACCTTC,CAARTGVYGYTF
.,TRBV2,.,TRBJ2-5,TGTGCCAGCAGTGAAAAAAGAGGGGCAGGGCGGGATGAGACCCAGTACTTC,CASSEKRGAGRDETQYF
.,TRBV9,.,TRBJ2-1,TGTGCCAGCAGCCTTCTTTACAATGAGCAGTTCTTC,CASSLLYNEQFF
.,TRBV4-3,TRBD2,TRBJ2-5,TGCGCCAGCAGCCAATCCCTAGCGGGGGGTCTCCAAGAGACCCAGTACTTC,CASSQSLAGGLQETQYF
.,TRBV11-2,.,TRBJ2-1,TGTGCCAGCTCATACTCCTCCTACAATGAGCAGTTCTTC,CASSYSSYNEQFF
.,TRBV7-9,TRBD1,TRBJ1-1,TGTGCCAGCAGCTTAACCTTACAGGGGCAACGAAACACTGAAGCTTTCTTT,CASSLTLQGQRNTEAFF
.,TRBV10-2,TRBD2,TRBJ2-3,TGCGCCAGCAGGACTGGACTAGCGGGATCCGATACGCAGTATTTT,CASRTGLAGSDTQYF
.,TRBV16,TRBD2,TRBJ2-1,TGTGCCAGCAGCCAATCCAGCGGGAGGGAATACAATGAGCAGTTCTTC,CASSQSSGREYNEQFF
.,TRBV9,TRBD2,TRBJ2-1,TGTGCCAGCAGCGGTCGACTAGCGGGGACTTACAATGAGCAGTTCTTC,CASSGRLAGTYNEQFF
.,TRBV4-1,TRBD1,TRBJ2-1,TGCGCCAGCAGGCGGACAGGGGAATCGGGAATAAGAGACAATGAGCAGTTCTTC,CASRRTGESGIRDNEQFF
.,TRBV7-8,.,TRBJ2-3,TGTGCCAGCAGCCGCGGGCCAGATACGCAGTATTTT,CASSRGPDTQYF
.,TRBV5-4,.,TRBJ1-1,TGTGCCAGCAGCTCCCCCCCGTTCGGGCAGCAGAACACTGAAGCTTTCTTT,CASSSPPFGQQNTEAFF
few,TRBV30,.,TRBJ1-1,TGTGCCTGGAGTGGAGCTGAGGGGACTGAAGCTTTCTTT,CAWSGAEGTEAFF
.,TRBV14,.,TRBJ2-7,TGTGCCAGCAGCCAAGGGGTCACGGTTACCGCCTACGAGCAGTACTTC,CASSQGVTVTAYEQYF